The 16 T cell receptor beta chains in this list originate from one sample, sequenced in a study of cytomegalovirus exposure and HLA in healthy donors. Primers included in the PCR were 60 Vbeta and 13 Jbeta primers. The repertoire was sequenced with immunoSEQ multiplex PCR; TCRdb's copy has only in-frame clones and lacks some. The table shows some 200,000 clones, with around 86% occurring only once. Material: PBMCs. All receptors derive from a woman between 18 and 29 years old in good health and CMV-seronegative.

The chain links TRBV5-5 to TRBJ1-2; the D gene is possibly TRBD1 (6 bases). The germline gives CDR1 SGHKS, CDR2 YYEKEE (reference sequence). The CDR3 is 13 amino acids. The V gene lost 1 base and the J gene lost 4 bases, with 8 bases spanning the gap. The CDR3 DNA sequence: TGTGCCAGCAGCTTGTCAGGGGCCTATGGCTACACCTTC. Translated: CASSLSGAYGYTF.

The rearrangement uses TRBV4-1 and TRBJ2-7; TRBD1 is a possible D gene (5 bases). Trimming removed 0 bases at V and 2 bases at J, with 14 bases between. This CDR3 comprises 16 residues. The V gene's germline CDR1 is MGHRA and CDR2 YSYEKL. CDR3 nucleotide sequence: TGCGCCAGCAGCCAAGATGGGGCAGTTCTAGCCTACGAGCAGTACTTC. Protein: CASSQDGAVLAYEQYF.

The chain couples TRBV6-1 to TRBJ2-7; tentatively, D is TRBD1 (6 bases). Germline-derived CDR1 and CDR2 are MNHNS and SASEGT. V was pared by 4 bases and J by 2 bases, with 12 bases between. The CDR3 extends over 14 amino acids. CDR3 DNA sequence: TGTGCCAGCAGTGCGTATGGGGGCCCCTACGAGCAGTACTTC. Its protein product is CASSAYGGPYEQYF.

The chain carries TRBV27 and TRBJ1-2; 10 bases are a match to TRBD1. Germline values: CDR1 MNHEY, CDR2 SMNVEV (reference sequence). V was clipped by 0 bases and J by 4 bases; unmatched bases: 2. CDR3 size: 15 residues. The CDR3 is CASSLSTGGVYGYTF. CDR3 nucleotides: TGTGCCAGCAGTTTATCGACAGGGGGCGTCTATGGCTACACCTTC.

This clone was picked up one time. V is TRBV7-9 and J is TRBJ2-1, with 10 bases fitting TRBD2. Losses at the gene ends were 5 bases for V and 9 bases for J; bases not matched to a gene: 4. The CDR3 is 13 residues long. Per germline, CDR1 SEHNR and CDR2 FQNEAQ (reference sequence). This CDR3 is CASSLSGRGEQFF. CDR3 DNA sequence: TGTGCCAGCAGCCTCAGCGGGAGGGGTGAGCAGTTCTTC.

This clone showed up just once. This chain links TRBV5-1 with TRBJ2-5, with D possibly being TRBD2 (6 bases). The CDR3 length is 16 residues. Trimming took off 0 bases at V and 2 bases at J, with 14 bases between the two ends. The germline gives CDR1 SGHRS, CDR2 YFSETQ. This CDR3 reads CASSLVGLGGQETQYF. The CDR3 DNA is TGCGCCAGCAGCTTGGTTGGGTTGGGGGGACAAGAGACCCAGTACTTC. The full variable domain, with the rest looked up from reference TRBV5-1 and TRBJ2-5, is KAGVTQTPRYLIKTRGQQVTLSCSPISGHRSVSWYQQTPGQGLQFLFEYFSETQRNKGNFPGRFSGRQFSNSRSEMNVSTLELGDSALYLCASSLVGLGGQETQYFGPGTRLLVL.

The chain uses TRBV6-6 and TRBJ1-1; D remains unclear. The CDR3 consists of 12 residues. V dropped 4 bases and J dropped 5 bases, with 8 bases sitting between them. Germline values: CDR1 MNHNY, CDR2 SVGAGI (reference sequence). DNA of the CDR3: TGTGCCAGCAGTTCGTCGGGTACTGAAGCTTTCTTT. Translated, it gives CASSSSGTEAFF.

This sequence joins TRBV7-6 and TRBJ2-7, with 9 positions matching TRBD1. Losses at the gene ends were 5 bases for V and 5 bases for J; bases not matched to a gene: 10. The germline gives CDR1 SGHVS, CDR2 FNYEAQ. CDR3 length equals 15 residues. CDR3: CASSPLTGGGNEQYF. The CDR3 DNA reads TGTGCCAGCAGCCCATTGACAGGGGGTGGCAACGAGCAGTACTTC.

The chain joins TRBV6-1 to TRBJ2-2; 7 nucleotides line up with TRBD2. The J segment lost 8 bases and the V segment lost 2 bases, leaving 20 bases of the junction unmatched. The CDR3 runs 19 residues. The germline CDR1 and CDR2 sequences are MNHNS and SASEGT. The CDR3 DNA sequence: TGTGCCAGCAGTGAAAACCCAGACCTCCTGGCGGGAGTGCGTGGGGAGCTGTTTTTT. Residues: CASSENPDLLAGVRGELFF.

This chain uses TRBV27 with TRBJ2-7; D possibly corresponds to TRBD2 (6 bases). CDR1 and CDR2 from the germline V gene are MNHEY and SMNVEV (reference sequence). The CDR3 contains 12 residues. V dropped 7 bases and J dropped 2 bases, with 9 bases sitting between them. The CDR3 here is CASIAEPYEQYF. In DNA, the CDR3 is TGTGCCAGCATAGCGGAACCCTACGAGCAGTACTTC.

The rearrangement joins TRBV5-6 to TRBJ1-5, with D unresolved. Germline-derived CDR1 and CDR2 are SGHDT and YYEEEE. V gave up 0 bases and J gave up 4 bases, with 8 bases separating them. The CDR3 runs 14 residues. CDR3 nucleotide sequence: TGTGCCAGCAGCTTGGGACTGTATAATCAGCCCCAGCATTTT. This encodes CASSLGLYNQPQHF. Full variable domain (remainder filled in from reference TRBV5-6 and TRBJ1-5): DAGVTQSPTHLIKTRGQQVTLRCSPKSGHDTVSWYQQALGQGPQFIFQYYEEEERQRGNFPDRFSGHQFPNYSSELNVNALLLGDSALYLCASSLGLYNQPQHFGDGTRLSIL.

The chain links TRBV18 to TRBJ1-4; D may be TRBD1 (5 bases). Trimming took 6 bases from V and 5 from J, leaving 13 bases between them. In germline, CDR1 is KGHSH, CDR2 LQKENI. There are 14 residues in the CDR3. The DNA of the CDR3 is TGTGCCAGCTCGCCTACCCGGGGGAATGAAAAACTGTTTTTT. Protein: CASSPTRGNEKLFF.

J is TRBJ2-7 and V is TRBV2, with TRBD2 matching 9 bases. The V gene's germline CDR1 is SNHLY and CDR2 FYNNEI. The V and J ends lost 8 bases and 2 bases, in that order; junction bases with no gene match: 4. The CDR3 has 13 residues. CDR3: CASSSGGPYEQYF. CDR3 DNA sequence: TGTGCCAGCTCCAGCGGGGGGCCCTACGAGCAGTACTTC.

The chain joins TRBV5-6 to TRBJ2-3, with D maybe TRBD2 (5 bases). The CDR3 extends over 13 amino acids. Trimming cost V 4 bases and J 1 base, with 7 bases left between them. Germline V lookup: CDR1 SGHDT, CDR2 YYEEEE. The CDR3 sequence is CASSGRGTDTQYF. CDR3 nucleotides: TGTGCCAGCAGCGGGCGGGGCACAGATACGCAGTATTTT. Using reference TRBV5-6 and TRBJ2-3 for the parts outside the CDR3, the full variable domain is DAGVTQSPTHLIKTRGQQVTLRCSPKSGHDTVSWYQQALGQGPQFIFQYYEEEERQRGNFPDRFSGHQFPNYSSELNVNALLLGDSALYLCASSGRGTDTQYFGPGTRLTVL.

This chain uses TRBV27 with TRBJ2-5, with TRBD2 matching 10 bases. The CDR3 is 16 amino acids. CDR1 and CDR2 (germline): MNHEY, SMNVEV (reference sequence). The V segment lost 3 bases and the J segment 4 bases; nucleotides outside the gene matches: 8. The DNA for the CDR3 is TGTGCCAGCAGTTTGGTAGCGGGAGGAGCCGGAGAGACCCAGTACTTC. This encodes CASSLVAGGAGETQYF.

The CDR3 coding sequence is TGTGCCAGCATGGTTCTGGGGGCATCAGATACGCAGTATTTT. Amino acids: CASMVLGASDTQYF. This chain uses TRBV2 with TRBJ2-3; perhaps TRBD1 as D (6 bases). Trimming stripped 7 bases from V and 4 bases from J, with 15 bases between. The germline V gene encodes CDR1 SNHLY and CDR2 FYNNEI. This CDR3 comprises 14 residues.